Each of the 4 T cell receptor beta chains below was sequenced from the same sample in a study of cytomegalovirus exposure and HLA in healthy donors. The PCR ran on 60 Vbeta and 13 Jbeta primers. Produced via immunoSEQ multiplex PCR; TCRdb's table is partial and in-frame only. The table lists 100,000 to 150,000 clones, 82% of them singletons, with roughly 1.2% in the top ten. The sequenced sample was PBMCs. These receptors originate from a boy aged 5-17 years in good health and CMV-seronegative.

Details on this clone: The sample holds other DNA sequences that translate to the same CDR3. The CDR3 DNA reads TGCGCCAGCAGCTTGGGTCTTTACAATGAGCAGTTCTTC. Amino acid sequence: CASSLGLYNEQFF. The V call is TRBV5-1, the J call TRBJ2-1; D ambiguous. Looked up from germline, CDR1 is SGHRS and CDR2 is YFSETQ. The V gene lost 0 bases and the J gene lost 4 bases, with 5 bases spanning the gap. The CDR3 has 13 residues.

The chain is built from TRBV6-5 and TRBJ1-1; maybe TRBD1 (5 bases). V was pared by 1 base and J by 1 base, with 10 bases between. This CDR3 has 15 amino acids. Germline V gene lookup returns CDR1 MNHEY and CDR2 SVGAGI. The CDR3 loop reads CASSYWGVGNTEAFF. The DNA for the CDR3 is TGTGCCAGCAGTTACTGGGGGGTTGGGAACACTGAAGCTTTCTTT.

Regarding this clone: The junction does not match germline at one end; this may be a read error. The rearrangement links TRBV7-9 to TRBJ2-3, with D perhaps matching TRBD1 (7 bases). Looked up from germline, CDR1 is SEHNR and CDR2 is FQNEAQ (reference sequence). CDR3 length: 14 residues. CDR3 DNA sequence: TGTTCCAGCAGCTCAGGGGGGAGCCTCGATACGCAGTATTTT. It codes for CSSSSGGSLDTQYF.

This rearrangement joins TRBV4-1 to TRBJ1-5, with 10 nucleotides matching TRBD1. Germline-derived CDR1 and CDR2 are MGHRA and YSYEKL. J gave up 7 bases and V 2 bases, and 8 bases lay outside the gene matches. The CDR3 runs to 16 residues. The CDR3 region is CASSQWGGQGQQPQHF. The CDR3 DNA is TGCGCCAGCAGCCAATGGGGGGGACAGGGGCAACAGCCCCAGCATTTT.